The next 4 T cell receptor beta chains were all read from a single sample in a study of T cell changes during pregnancy in multiple sclerosis (dated 2019 in TCRdb). Receptor libraries were prepared by the immunoSEQ multiplex PCR assay. In its TCRdb copy, this immuneACCESS table keeps in-frame sequences only and misses some clones. Where compared with another copy, unresolved V genes explain less than half of these, and the others have no known cause. The table for this sample lists approximately 92,000 clones; 90% to 95% of them were counted only once. Almost 1% of the sample lies in the top ten. The sample was peripheral blood, taken after pregnancy. These receptors were obtained from a female donor with multiple sclerosis, enrolled in a pregnancy study.

The genes are TRBV11-3 and TRBJ2-2, with 10 bases that match TRBD1. Germline CDR1 is SGHNT and CDR2 is YENEEA. V was pared by 4 bases and J by 4 bases, with 6 bases of the junction left unmatched. The length of the CDR3 is 16 residues. The CDR3 reads CASSSLDRGGTGELFF. In DNA form, the CDR3 reads TGTGCCAGCAGCTCCCTGGACAGGGGGGGCACCGGGGAGCTGTTTTTT.

A remark on this clone: Other DNA sequences of this sample code for an identical CDR3. This chain connects TRBV19 to TRBJ2-2, with 9 bases identical to TRBD2. Germline V gene lookup returns CDR1 LNHDA and CDR2 SQIVND (reference sequence). V shed 6 bases, J shed 3 bases, and the junction held 2 bases outside the gene matches. This CDR3 is 14 amino acids long. The CDR3 nucleotides are TGTGCCAGTAGGACTAGCGGTTACACCGGGGAGCTGTTTTTT. Protein product: CASRTSGYTGELFF.

The chain is built from TRBV11-2 and TRBJ2-1, with 7 bases matching TRBD2. CDR3 length: 15 amino acids. CDR1 is SGHAT, CDR2 FQNNGV, per germline. With V trimmed by 2 bases and J by 8 bases, 9 bases remained unmatched. The CDR3 DNA reads TGTGCCAGCAGCTTAATTAGCGGGCCCCCTGATGAGCAGTTCTTC. Amino acids: CASSLISGPPDEQFF.

V is TRBV19 and J is TRBJ1-1, with 7 nucleotides matching TRBD1. The germline gives CDR1 LNHDA, CDR2 SQIVND (reference sequence). The CDR3 extends over 14 amino acids. V was clipped by 8 bases and J by 2 bases; unmatched bases: 8. The CDR3 protein is CASVGGTVNTEAFF. The DNA for the CDR3 is TGTGCCAGTGTAGGCGGGACAGTCAACACTGAAGCTTTCTTT.